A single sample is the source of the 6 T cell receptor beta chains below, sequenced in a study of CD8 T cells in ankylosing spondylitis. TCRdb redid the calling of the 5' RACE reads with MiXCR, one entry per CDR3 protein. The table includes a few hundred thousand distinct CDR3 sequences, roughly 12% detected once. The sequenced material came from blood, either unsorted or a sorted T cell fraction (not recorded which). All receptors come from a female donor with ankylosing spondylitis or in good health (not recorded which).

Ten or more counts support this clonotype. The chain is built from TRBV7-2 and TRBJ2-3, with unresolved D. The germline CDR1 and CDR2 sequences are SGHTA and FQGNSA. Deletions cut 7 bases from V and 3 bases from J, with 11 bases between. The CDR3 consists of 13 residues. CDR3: CASNANPTDTQYF. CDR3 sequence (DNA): TGTGCCAGCAACGCAAACCCGACAGATACGCAGTATTTT. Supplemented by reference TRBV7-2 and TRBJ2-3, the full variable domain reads GAGVSQSPSNKVTEKGKDVELRCDPISGHTALYWYRQSLGQGLEFLIYFQGNSAPDKSGLPSDRFSAERTGGSVSTLTIQRTQQEDSAVYLCASNANPTDTQYFGPGTRLTVL.

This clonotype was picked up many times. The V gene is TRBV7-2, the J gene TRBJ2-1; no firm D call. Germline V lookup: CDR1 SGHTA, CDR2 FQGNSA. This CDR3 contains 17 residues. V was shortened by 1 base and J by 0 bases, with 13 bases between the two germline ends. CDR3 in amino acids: CASSLVPVRLSYNEQFF. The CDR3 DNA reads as TGTGCCAGCAGCTTAGTACCGGTCAGGCTCTCCTACAATGAGCAGTTCTTC.

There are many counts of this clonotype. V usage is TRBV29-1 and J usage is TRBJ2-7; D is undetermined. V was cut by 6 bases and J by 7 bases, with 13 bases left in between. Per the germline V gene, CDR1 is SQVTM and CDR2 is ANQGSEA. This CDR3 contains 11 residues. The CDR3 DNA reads TGCAGCGTCCGAACCGGCCGGGAGCAGTACTTC. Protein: CSVRTGREQYF.

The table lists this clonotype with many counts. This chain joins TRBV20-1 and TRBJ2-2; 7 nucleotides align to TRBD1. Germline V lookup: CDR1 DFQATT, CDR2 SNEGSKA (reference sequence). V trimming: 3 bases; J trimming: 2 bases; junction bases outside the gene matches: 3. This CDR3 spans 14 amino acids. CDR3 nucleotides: TGCAGTGCTAGCCGACAGGGCAACACCGGGGAGCTGTTTTTT. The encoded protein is CSASRQGNTGELFF.

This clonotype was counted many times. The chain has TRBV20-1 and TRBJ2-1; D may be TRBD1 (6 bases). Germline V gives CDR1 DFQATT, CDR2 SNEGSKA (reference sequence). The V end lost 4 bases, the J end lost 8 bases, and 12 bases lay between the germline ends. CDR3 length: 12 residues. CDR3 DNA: TGCAGTGCTATCCACAGGGCCCATGAGCAGTTCTTC. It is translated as CSAIHRAHEQFF.

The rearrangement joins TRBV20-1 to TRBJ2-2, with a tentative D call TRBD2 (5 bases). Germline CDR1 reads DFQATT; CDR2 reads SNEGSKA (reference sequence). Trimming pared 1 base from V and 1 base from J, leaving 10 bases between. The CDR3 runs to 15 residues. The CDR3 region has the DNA TGCAGTGCTAGAGGGACTTCAGAGAACACCGGGGAGCTGTTTTTT. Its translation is CSARGTSENTGELFF.